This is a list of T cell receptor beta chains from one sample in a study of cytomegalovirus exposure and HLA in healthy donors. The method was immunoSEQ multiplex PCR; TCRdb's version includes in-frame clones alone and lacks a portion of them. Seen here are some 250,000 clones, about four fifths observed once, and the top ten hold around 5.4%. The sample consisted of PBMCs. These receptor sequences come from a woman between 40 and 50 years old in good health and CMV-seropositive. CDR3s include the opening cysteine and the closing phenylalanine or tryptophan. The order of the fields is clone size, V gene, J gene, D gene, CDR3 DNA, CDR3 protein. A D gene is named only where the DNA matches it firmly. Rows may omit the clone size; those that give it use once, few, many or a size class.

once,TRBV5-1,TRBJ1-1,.,TGCGCCACCAGAGAGAGAGGAGGGACTGAAGCTTTCTTT,CATRERGGTEAFF
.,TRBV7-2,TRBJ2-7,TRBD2,TGTGCCAGCAGCTTAGGAGCGGGGGTGCCTCCCTACGAGCAGTACTTC,CASSLGAGVPPYEQYF
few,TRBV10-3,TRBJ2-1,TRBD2,TGTGCCATCAGTGAGGGGATGGCGGGAGGGTACAATGAGCAGTTCTTC,CAISEGMAGGYNEQFF
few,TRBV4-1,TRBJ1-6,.,TGCGCCAGCAGCCAAGATCTTAGTCGAGGGGACATTAATTCACCCCTCCACTTT,CASSQDLSRGDINSPLHF
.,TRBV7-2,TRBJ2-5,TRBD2,TGTGCCAGCAGCACTTTTGGGGGCGGGAGGGCCCGAGAGACCCAGTACTTC,CASSTFGGGRARETQYF
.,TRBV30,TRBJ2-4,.,TGTGCCTGGAGGCTAGGGGGAACCAAAAACATTCAGTACTTC,CAWRLGGTKNIQYF
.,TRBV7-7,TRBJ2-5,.,TGTGCCAGCAGCTTAAAAGGGGTAGGGGAGACCCAGTACTTC,CASSLKGVGETQYF
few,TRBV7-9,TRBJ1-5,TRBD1,TGTGCCAGCAGCCTGACAGGGGGCAAGCAGCCCCAGCATTTT,CASSLTGGKQPQHF
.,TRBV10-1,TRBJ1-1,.,TGCGCCAGCAGTCCACAATTGAACACTGAAGCTTTCTTT,CASSPQLNTEAFF
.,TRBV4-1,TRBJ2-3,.,TGCGCCAGCAGCCAAGGCAGCGGTAGACTCCCCACAGATACGCAGTATTTT,CASSQGSGRLPTDTQYF
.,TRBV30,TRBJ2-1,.,TGTGCCTGGAGTGTAGGAGGGGTGGATGAGCAGTTCTTC,CAWSVGGVDEQFF
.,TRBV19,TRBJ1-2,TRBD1,TGTGCCAGTAGTATTCCAGGGACAGGGAAGGATGGCTACACCTTC,CASSIPGTGKDGYTF
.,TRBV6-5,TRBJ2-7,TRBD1,TGTGCCAGCAGTCCCGGGACAGCTTACGAGCAGTACTTC,CASSPGTAYEQYF
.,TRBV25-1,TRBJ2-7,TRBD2,TGTGCCAGCAGTGGGAGACTAGCGGGAGAAGGCGAGCAGTACTTC,CASSGRLAGEGEQYF
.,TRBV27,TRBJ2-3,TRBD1,TGTGCCAGCAGTTTAAGGACTCCGCAGGGGGCCACAGATACGCAGTATTTT,CASSLRTPQGATDTQYF
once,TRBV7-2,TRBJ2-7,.,TGTGCCAGCAGCTTAGCGAGCGGCACCCGGACCTACGAGCAGTACTTC,CASSLASGTRTYEQYF
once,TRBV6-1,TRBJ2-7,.,TGTGCCAGCCTACTTAAAACCTACGAGCAGTACTTC,CASLLKTYEQYF
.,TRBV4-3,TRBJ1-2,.,TGCGCCAGCAGCCAAGAAGTAGGGGATGGCTACACCTTC,CASSQEVGDGYTF
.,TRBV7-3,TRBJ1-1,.,TGTGCCAGCAGCTTAAGTACGGGGAACACTGAAGCTTTCTTT,CASSLSTGNTEAFF
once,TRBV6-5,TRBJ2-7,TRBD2,TGTGCCAGCAGTTACGTGGGAATAGCGGGAGCCTACGAGCAGTACTTC,CASSYVGIAGAYEQYF
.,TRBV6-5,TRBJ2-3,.,TGTGCCAGCAGTTCTGGGGGCGACACAGATACGCAGTATTTT,CASSSGGDTDTQYF
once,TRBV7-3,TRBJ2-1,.,TGTGCCAGCAGTTCCCTAAGCAGGGCGGATGAGCAGTTCTTC,CASSSLSRADEQFF
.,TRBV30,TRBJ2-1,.,TGTGCCTGGACCACAACCTGGACAGCCCTTCTCTCCTACAATGAGCAGTTCTTC,CAWTTTWTALLSYNEQFF
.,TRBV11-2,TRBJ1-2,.,TGTGCCAGCAGCGCCAGGGTGGACTATGGCTACACCTTC,CASSARVDYGYTF
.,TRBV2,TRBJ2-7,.,TGTGCCACCACAGGGTTGCAGCGGGAGCAGTACTTC,CATTGLQREQYF
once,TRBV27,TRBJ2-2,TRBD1,TGTGCCAGCAGTTTAAGTTGGGGACAGGTTAACACCGGGGAGCTGTTTTTT,CASSLSWGQVNTGELFF
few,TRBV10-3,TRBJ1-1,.,TGTGCCACCGCGAGGGGCCAAGGAGGGGCTTTCTTT,CATARGQGGAFF
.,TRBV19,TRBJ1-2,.,TGTGCCAGTACCCCGGGGGAGGGCGCCAACTATGGCTACACCTTC,CASTPGEGANYGYTF
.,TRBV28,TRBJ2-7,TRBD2,TGTGCCAGCAGTTCTAGCGGGGTTGGTATGCACGAGCAGTACTTC,CASSSSGVGMHEQYF
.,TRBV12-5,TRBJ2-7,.,TGTGCTAGTGGTTTTTCGGGCTACGAGCAGTACTTC,CASGFSGYEQYF